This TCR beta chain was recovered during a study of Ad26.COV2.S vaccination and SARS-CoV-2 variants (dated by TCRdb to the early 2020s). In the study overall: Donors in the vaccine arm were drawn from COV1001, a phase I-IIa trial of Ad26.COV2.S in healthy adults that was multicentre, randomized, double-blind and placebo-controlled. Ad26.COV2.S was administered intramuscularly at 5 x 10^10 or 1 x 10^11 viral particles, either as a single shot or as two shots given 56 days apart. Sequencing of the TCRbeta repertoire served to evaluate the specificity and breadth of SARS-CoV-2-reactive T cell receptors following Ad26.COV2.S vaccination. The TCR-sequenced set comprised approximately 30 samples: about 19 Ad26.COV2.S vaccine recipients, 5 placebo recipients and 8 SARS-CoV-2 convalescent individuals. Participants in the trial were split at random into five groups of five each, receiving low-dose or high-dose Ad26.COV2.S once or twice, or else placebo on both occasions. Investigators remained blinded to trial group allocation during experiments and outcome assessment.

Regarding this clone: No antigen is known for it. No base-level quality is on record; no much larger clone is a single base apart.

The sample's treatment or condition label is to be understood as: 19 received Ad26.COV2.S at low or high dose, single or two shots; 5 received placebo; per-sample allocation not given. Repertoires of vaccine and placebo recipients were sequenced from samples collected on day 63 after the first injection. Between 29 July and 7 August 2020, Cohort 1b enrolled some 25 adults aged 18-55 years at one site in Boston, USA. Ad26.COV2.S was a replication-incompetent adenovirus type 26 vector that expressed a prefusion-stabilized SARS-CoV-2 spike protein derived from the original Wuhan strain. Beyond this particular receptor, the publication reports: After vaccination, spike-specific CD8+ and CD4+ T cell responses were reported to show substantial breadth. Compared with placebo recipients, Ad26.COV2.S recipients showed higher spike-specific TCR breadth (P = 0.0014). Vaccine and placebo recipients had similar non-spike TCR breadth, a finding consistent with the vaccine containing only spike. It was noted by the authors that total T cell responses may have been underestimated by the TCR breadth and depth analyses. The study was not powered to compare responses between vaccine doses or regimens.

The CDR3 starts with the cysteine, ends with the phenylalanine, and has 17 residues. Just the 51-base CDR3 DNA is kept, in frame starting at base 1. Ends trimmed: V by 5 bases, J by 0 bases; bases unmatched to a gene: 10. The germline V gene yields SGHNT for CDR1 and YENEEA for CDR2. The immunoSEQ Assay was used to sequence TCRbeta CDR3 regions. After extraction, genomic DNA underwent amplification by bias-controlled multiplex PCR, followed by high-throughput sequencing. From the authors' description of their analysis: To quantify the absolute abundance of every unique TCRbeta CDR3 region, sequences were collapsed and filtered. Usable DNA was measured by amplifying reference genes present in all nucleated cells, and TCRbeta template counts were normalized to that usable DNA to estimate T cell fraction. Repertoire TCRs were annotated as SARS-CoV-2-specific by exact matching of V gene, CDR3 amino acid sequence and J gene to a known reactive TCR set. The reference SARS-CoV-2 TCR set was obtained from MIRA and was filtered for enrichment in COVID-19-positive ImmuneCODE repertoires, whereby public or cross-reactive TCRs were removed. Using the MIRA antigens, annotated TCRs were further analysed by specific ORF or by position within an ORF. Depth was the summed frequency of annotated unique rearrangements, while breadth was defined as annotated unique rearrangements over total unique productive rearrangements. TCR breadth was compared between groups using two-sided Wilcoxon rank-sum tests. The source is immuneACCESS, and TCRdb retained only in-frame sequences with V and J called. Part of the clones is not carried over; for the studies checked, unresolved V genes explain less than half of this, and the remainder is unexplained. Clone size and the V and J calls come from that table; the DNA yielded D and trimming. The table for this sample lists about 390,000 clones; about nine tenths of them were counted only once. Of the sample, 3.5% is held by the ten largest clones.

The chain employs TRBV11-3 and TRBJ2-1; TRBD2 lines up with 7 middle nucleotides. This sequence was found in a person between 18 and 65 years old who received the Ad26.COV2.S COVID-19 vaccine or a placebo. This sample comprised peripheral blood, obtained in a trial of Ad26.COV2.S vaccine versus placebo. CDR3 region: CASSKQAGIRSYNEQFF. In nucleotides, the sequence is TGTGCCAGCAGCAAACAAGCGGGGATACGCTCCTACAATGAGCAGTTCTTC.